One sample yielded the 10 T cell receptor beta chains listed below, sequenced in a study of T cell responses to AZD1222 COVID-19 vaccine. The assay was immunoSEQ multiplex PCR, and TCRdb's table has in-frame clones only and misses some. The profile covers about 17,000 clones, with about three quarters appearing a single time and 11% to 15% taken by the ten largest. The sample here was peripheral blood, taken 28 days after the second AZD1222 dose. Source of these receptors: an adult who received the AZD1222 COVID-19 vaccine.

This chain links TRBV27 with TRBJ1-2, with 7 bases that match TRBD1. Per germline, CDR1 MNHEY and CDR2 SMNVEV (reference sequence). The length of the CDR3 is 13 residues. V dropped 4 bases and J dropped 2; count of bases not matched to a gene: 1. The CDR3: CASSSGQNYGYTF. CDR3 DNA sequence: TGTGCCAGCAGTTCGGGACAGAACTATGGCTACACCTTC.

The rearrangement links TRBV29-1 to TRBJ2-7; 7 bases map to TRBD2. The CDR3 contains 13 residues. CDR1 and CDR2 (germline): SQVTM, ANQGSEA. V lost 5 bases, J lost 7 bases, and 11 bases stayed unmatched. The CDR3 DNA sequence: TGCAGCGTTCCTGCTCCGCTGGGGGGGGAGCAGTACTTC. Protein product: CSVPAPLGGEQYF.

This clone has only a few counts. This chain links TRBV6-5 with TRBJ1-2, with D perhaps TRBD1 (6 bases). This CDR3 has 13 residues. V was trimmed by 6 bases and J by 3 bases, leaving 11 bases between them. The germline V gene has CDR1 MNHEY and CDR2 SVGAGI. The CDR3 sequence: CASSQTGYYGYTF. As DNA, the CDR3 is TGTGCCAGCAGCCAGACAGGCTACTATGGCTACACCTTC.

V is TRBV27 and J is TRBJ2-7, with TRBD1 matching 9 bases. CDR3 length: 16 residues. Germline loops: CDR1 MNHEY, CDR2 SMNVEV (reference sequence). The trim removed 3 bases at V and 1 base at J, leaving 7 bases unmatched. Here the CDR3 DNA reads TGTGCCAGCAGTTTCTCGACAGGGGGGGTTTCCTACGAGCAGTACTTC. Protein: CASSFSTGGVSYEQYF.

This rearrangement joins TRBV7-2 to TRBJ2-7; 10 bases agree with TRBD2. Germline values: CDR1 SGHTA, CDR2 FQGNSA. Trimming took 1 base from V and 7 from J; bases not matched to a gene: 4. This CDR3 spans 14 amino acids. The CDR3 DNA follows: TGTGCCAGCAGCTTAGAGCTAGCGGGGGTAGAGCAGTACTTC. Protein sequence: CASSLELAGVEQYF.

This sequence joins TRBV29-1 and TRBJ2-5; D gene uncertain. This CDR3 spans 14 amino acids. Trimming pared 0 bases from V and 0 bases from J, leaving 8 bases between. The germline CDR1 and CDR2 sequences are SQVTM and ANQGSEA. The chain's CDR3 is CSVEDGMYQETQYF. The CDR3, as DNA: TGCAGCGTTGAAGACGGCATGTACCAAGAGACCCAGTACTTC.

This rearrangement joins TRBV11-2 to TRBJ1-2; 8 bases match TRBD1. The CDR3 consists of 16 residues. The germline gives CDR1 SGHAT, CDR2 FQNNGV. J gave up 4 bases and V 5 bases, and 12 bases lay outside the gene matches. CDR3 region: CASSLSADRDGYGYTF. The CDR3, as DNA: TGTGCCAGCAGCCTATCTGCGGACAGGGATGGCTATGGCTACACCTTC.

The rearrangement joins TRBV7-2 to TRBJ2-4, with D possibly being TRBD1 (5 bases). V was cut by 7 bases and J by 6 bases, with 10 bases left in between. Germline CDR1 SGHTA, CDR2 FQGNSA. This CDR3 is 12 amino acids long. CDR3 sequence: CASTPDRNIQYF. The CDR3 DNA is TGTGCCAGCACTCCAGACAGAAACATTCAGTACTTC.

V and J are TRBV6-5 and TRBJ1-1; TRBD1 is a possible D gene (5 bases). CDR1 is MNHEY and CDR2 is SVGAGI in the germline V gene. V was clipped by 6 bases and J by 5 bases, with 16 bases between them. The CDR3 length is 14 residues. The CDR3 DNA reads TGTGCCAGCAGGGCCGGGACGGATGAGACTGAAGCTTTCTTT. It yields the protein CASRAGTDETEAFF.

The CDR3 sequence is CATTGDRGYEQYF. CDR3 nucleotide sequence: TGCGCCACTACCGGGGACAGGGGCTACGAGCAGTACTTC. J is TRBJ2-7 and V is TRBV10-1, with 10 positions matching TRBD1. Germline V gene data show CDR1 as WNHNN and CDR2 as SYGVQD (reference sequence). The CDR3 is 13 amino acids. V lost 10 bases, J lost 3 bases, and 6 bases stayed unmatched.